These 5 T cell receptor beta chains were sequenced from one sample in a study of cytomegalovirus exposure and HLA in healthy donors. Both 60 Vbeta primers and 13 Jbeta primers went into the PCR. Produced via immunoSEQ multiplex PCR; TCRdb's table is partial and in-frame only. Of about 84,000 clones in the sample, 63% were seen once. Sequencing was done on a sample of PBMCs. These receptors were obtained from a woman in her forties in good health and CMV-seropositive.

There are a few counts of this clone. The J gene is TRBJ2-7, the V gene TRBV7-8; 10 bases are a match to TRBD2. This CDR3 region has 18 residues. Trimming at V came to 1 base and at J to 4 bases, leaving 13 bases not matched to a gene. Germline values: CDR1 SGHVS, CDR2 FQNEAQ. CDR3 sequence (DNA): TGTGCCAGCAGCTTAGGTGCTAGCGGGAGTTCGAGCGGTTACGAGCAGTACTTC. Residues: CASSLGASGSSSGYEQYF.

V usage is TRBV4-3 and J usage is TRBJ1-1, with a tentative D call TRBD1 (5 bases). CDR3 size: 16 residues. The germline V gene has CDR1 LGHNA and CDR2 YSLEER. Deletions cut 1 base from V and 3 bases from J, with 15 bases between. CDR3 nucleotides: TGCGCCAGCAGCCAAGCGCTACAGTTAGGGGACACTGAAGCTTTCTTT. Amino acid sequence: CASSQALQLGDTEAFF.

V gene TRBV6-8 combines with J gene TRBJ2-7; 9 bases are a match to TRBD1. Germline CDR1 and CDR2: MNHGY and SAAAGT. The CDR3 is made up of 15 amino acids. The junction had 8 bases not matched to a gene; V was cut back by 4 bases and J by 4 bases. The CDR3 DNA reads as TGTGCCAGCAGTTGCGGACAGGGGCCCCGGTACGAGCAGTACTTC. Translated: CASSCGQGPRYEQYF.

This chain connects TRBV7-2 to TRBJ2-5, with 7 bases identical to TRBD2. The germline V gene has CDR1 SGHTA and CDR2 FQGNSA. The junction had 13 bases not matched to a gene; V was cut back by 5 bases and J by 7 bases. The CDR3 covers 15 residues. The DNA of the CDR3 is TGTGCCAGCAGCCTCCGGGAGGTACCGCAGGGGACCCAGTACTTC. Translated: CASSLREVPQGTQYF.

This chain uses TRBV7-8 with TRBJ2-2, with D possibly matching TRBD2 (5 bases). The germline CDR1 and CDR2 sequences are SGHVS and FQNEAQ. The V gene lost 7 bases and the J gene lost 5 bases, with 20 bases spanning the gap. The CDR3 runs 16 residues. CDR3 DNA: TGTGCCAGCACTACGCAGAGTAGCGCTGCAACCGGGGAGCTGTTTTTT. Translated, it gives CASTTQSSAATGELFF.